Detailed here is one T cell receptor beta chain. This entry belongs to a study of brain T cells in children with intractable seizures. The sequenced cases were selected for having the highest brain T cell transcript signatures. Only in-frame clones appear in the TCRdb table, and some are missing; sequencing was by immunoSEQ multiplex PCR. Of about 110,000 clones in the sample, approximately 94% were seen once. From germline, CDR1 is MNHNS and CDR2 SASEGT. The CDR3 covers 16 residues. V was clipped by 2 bases and J by 2 bases, with 16 bases between them. The sequencing here drew on peripheral blood, taken at surgery. V usage is TRBV6-1 and J usage is TRBJ2-7; no firm D call. The TCR originated in a boy under three years old with hemimegalencephaly and intractable seizures. The DNA of the CDR3 is TGTGCCAGCAGTGAACCCGACACCAGGAATGCCTACGAGCAGTACTTC. Translation gives CASSEPDTRNAYEQYF.